The rows below give T cell receptor beta chains drawn from one sample of a study of spatial heterogeneity in lung cancer. MiXCR, run by TCRdb on the 5' RACE reads, gives a single entry per CDR3 protein. The repertoire holds tens of thousands of distinct CDR3 sequences, with roughly 8% as singletons. The sequenced sample was PBMCs, obtained at surgery. The receptors were sampled from a male donor with early-stage non-small cell lung cancer. Each CDR3 is given with its conserved first and last residue. A D gene is named only where the DNA matches it firmly. Clone size is stated in some rows and not others, as once, few, many or a class when expanded.

j_call v_call d_call clone_size cdr3_aa cdr3_nt
TRBJ2-3 TRBV24-1 TRBD2 many CATSDLQGMGLAGDRDTQYF TGTGCCACCAGTGATCTACAGGGGATGGGACTAGCGGGAGACCGAGATACGCAGTATTTT
TRBJ2-2 TRBV2 TRBD1 many CASRGQGTGTGELFF TGTGCCAGCAGGGGACAGGGGACTGGGACCGGGGAGCTGTTTTTT
TRBJ2-1 TRBV19 - - CASSIGNYNEQFF TGTGCCAGTAGTATAGGGAACTACAATGAGCAGTTCTTC
TRBJ1-1 TRBV6-2/TRBV6-3 - many CASSPLQGTKAFF TGTGCCAGCAGTCCACTCCAGGGAACAAAAGCTTTCTTT
TRBJ1-2 TRBV4-1 - many CASSQDEGMVGYTF TGCGCCAGCAGCCAAGATGAGGGAATGGTAGGCTACACCTTC
TRBJ2-3 TRBV29-1 - medium-sized CSAPGLYMGTQYF TGCAGCGCTCCGGGACTGTACATGGGTACGCAGTATTTT
TRBJ2-1 TRBV21-1 - many CASSKEILSAGGLSEQFF TGTGCCAGCAGCAAAGAGATATTGTCGGCAGGGGGCTTAAGTGAGCAGTTCTTC
TRBJ1-2 TRBV7-2 - many CASSMPDRHGYTF TGTGCCAGCAGCATGCCAGACAGGCATGGCTACACCTTC
TRBJ1-2 TRBV25-1 - many CASSEVYGYTF TGTGCCAGCAGTGAAGTTTATGGCTACACCTTC
TRBJ1-6 TRBV7-3 TRBD1 many CASSLMSDRTSPLHF TGTGCCAGCAGCTTAATGTCGGACAGGACTTCACCCCTCCACTTT
TRBJ1-1 TRBV30 - many CAWSLTPNTEAFF TGTGCCTGGAGTTTAACCCCGAACACTGAAGCTTTCTTT
TRBJ1-1 TRBV18 - many CASSPRPTEAFF TGTGCCAGCTCCCCGCGACCCACTGAAGCTTTCTTT
TRBJ2-1 TRBV5-4 - once CASSLTAYNEQFF TGTGCCAGCAGCTTGACCGCCTACAATGAGCAGTTCTTC
TRBJ1-1 TRBV15 - many CATSIGNTEAFF TGTGCCACCAGCATAGGAAACACTGAAGCTTTCTTT
TRBJ2-1 TRBV6-2/TRBV6-3 - many CASSYSVVSNPNPRQQFF TGTGCCAGCAGTTACTCGGTCGTATCAAACCCAAACCCCAGACAGCAGTTCTTC
TRBJ2-3 TRBV5-1 TRBD2 many CASSLRLAGSIGDTQYF TGCGCCAGCAGCCTCCGACTAGCGGGCTCGATCGGGGATACGCAGTATTTT